This T cell receptor (beta chain) was sequenced in a study of cytomegalovirus exposure and HLA in healthy donors. Notes on the study in general: Later examination showed HLA-associated TCR beta chains had greater clonal expansion than equally common others. In vitro experiments confirmed that three CMV-associated chains were specific for CMV antigens.

Of note for this clone: The target antigen is unknown.

Amplification used 60 Vbeta primers and 13 Jbeta primers. Only in-frame clones appear in the TCRdb table, and some are missing; sequencing was by immunoSEQ multiplex PCR. The sample contains about 120,000 clones, more than 60% of which appear only once. This CDR3 has 14 residues. Germline V gene data show CDR1 as SGHRS and CDR2 as YFSETQ. With V trimmed by 5 bases and J by 3 bases, 7 bases remained unmatched. The sequenced sample consisted of PBMCs. The TCR was taken from a woman between 40 and 50 years old in good health and CMV-seropositive. V gene TRBV5-1 combines with J gene TRBJ1-1; 7 nucleotides match TRBD1. The CDR3 loop is CASRDQTGYTEAFF. Here the CDR3 DNA reads TGCGCCAGCAGGGACCAGACAGGGTACACTGAAGCTTTCTTT.